These T cell receptor beta chains were read from a single sample in a study of blood T cell repertoires in COVID-19. Sequencing was performed with immunoSEQ multiplex PCR; in TCRdb, only in-frame clones are kept and a portion is missing. Among about 220,000 clones listed, approximately 83% were seen once. Sequencing was performed on peripheral blood. The receptors shown here come from a woman in her 30s who had recovered from COVID-19. The CDR3 runs from the conserved cysteine through the conserved F or W. The D gene is left open where the match is weak. A clone size is listed for some rows: how often the clone was seen (once, few, many), or a class if it is expanded.

TRBD2 | TRBJ2-7 | TRBV30 | NA | CAWSVASGYEQYF | TGTGCCTGGAGTGTGGCTAGCGGTTACGAGCAGTACTTC
NA | TRBJ2-3 | TRBV27 | NA | CASSLSGVGSDTQYF | TGTGCCAGCAGTTTGTCCGGGGTTGGTTCAGATACGCAGTATTTT
TRBD1 | TRBJ1-5 | TRBV10-3 | NA | CAISEGGRQGLVNQPQHF | TGTGCCATCAGTGAGGGAGGGAGACAGGGCCTAGTGAATCAGCCCCAGCATTTT
NA | TRBJ1-2 | TRBV20-1 | NA | CSASHGSYGYTF | TGCAGTGCTAGTCACGGGTCCTATGGCTACACCTTC
NA | TRBJ2-1 | TRBV27 | NA | CASSLFGLGLAARNNEQFF | TGTGCCAGCAGTTTATTCGGGCTCGGGCTAGCAGCCAGAAACAATGAGCAGTTCTTC
TRBD1 | TRBJ1-2 | TRBV28 | NA | CASTPRTGGSYGYTF | TGTGCCAGCACCCCCCGGACAGGGGGGAGCTATGGCTACACCTTC
TRBD2 | TRBJ2-5 | TRBV2 | few | CASRDRLAGEETQYF | TGTGCCAGCAGAGATAGACTAGCGGGGGAAGAGACCCAGTACTTC
TRBD1 | TRBJ2-5 | TRBV19 | few | CASSHLAETGETQYF | TGTGCCAGTAGTCACCTCGCAGAGACAGGGGAGACCCAGTACTTC
TRBD1 | TRBJ1-6 | TRBV28 | NA | CASSLTGGLNSPLHF | TGTGCCAGCAGTTTGACAGGGGGCTTGAATTCACCCCTCCACTTT
TRBD2 | TRBJ2-1 | TRBV6-4 | once | CASSRKGLAGGPRYNEQFF | TGTGCCAGCAGCCGGAAAGGACTAGCGGGAGGGCCTCGCTACAATGAGCAGTTCTTC
NA | TRBJ2-3 | TRBV27 | NA | CASSLLARDTQYF | TGTGCCAGCAGTTTACTAGCGAGAGATACGCAGTATTTT
NA | TRBJ2-7 | TRBV2 | NA | CASRDLGPAAYF | TGTGCCAGCAGGGACCTCGGTCCAGCGGCGTACTTC
TRBD2 | TRBJ2-3 | TRBV25-1 | NA | CASSGTGGTDTQYF | TGTGCCAGCAGTGGGACGGGAGGGACAGATACGCAGTATTTT
TRBD2 | TRBJ2-7 | TRBV18 | NA | CASSGLAGPFYEQYF | TGTGCCAGCTCGGGCCTAGCGGGACCCTTCTACGAGCAGTACTTC
NA | TRBJ2-1 | TRBV15 | NA | CATSRPLPYNEQFF | TGTGCCACCAGCAGACCCCTTCCTTACAATGAGCAGTTCTTC
TRBD2 | TRBJ2-1 | TRBV19 | NA | CASSPWTSGRGEQFF | TGTGCCAGTAGTCCATGGACTAGCGGGAGGGGTGAGCAGTTCTTC
TRBD1 | TRBJ2-4 | TRBV19 | once | CASSTGQGKNIQYF | TGTGCCAGTAGTACGGGACAGGGCAAAAACATTCAGTACTTC
TRBD2 | TRBJ2-7 | TRBV19 | NA | CASSRGLAVDEQYF | TGTGCCAGTAGTCGGGGACTAGCGGTGGACGAGCAGTACTTC
NA | TRBJ2-5 | TRBV18 | NA | CASSPLGTEVGETQYF | TGTGCCAGCTCACCACTTGGGACTGAGGTGGGGGAGACCCAGTACTTC
TRBD1 | TRBJ1-4 | TRBV5-4 | NA | CASSRTGVNEKLFF | TGTGCCAGCTCCCGGACAGGGGTCAATGAAAAACTGTTTTTT
NA | TRBJ2-1 | TRBV7-9 | NA | CASSLGTDNEQFF | TGTGCCAGCAGCTTAGGAACTGACAATGAGCAGTTCTTC
TRBD2 | TRBJ2-7 | TRBV6-2/TRBV6-3 | NA | CASSRLLAGVPEQYF | TGTGCCAGCAGTCGATTACTAGCGGGAGTCCCCGAGCAGTACTTC
NA | TRBJ2-1 | TRBV5-1 | NA | CASRSGDNYNEQFF | TGCGCCAGCCGTAGCGGAGATAACTACAATGAGCAGTTCTTC
NA | TRBJ2-7 | TRBV7-2 | once | CASSLWSGSPLYEQYF | TGTGCCAGCAGCTTATGGTCGGGGAGTCCTCTCTACGAGCAGTACTTC
NA | TRBJ2-2 | TRBV5-4 | NA | CASSSQNTGELFF | TGTGCCAGCAGTTCCCAAAACACCGGGGAGCTGTTTTTT
TRBD2 | TRBJ2-1 | TRBV9 | NA | CASSAAGGVNEQFF | TGTGCCAGCAGCGCGGCGGGAGGGGTCAATGAGCAGTTCTTC
NA | TRBJ2-7 | TRBV10-1 | NA | CASSEGGDYEQYF | TGCGCCAGCAGTGAGGGGGGCGACTACGAGCAGTACTTC
TRBD1 | TRBJ2-7 | TRBV27 | NA | CASSLSTGGSPEQYF | TGTGCCAGCAGTTTATCGACAGGGGGAAGTCCGGAGCAGTACTTC
TRBD1 | TRBJ2-4 | TRBV27 | few | CASRDRVVDIQYF | TGTGCCAGCAGGGACAGGGTTGTTGACATTCAGTACTTC
NA | TRBJ1-3 | TRBV19 | NA | CASTRSSGNTIYF | TGTGCCAGTACTCGCAGCTCTGGAAACACCATATATTTT
TRBD2 | TRBJ2-7 | TRBV28 | NA | CASTWTSGLYEQYF | TGTGCCAGCACCTGGACTAGCGGCCTTTACGAGCAGTACTTC
NA | TRBJ1-2 | TRBV15 | NA | CATSQIRRGVPSLYGYTF | TGTGCCACCAGCCAGATCCGCAGGGGCGTCCCCTCCCTATATGGCTACACCTTC
TRBD2 | TRBJ2-1 | TRBV28 | NA | CASSLAELAGGYNEQFF | TGTGCCAGCAGTTTGGCCGAACTAGCGGGAGGGTACAATGAGCAGTTCTTC
NA | TRBJ2-1 | TRBV5-1 | NA | CASSHYRKASYNEQFF | TGCGCCAGCAGCCACTACAGGAAAGCCTCCTACAATGAGCAGTTCTTC
TRBD2 | TRBJ2-1 | TRBV11-3 | NA | CASSPSSGRENEQFF | TGTGCCAGCAGCCCGTCTAGCGGGAGAGAGAATGAGCAGTTCTTC
TRBD1 | TRBJ2-1 | TRBV11-3 | NA | CASSYRSTGDGHEQFF | TGTGCCAGCAGCTACCGCTCGACAGGGGATGGACATGAGCAGTTCTTC
TRBD1 | TRBJ1-2 | TRBV30 | NA | CAWTDRGSSGYTF | TGTGCCTGGACCGACAGGGGTTCGTCTGGCTACACCTTC
TRBD1 | TRBJ1-4 | TRBV4-2 | NA | CASSQGTGANEKLFF | TGTGCCAGCAGCCAAGGGACAGGGGCTAATGAAAAACTGTTTTTT
NA | TRBJ2-7 | TRBV19 | NA | CASSFNDRTTYEQYF | TGTGCCAGTAGTTTCAACGACAGGACAACCTACGAGCAGTACTTC
TRBD2 | TRBJ2-3 | TRBV7-2 | NA | CASSLLAGLSTDTQYF | TGTGCCAGCAGCTTATTAGCGGGACTTAGCACAGATACGCAGTATTTT
TRBD2 | TRBJ2-3 | TRBV7-3 | NA | CASSLIPAGGPDTQYF | TGTGCCAGCAGCTTAATCCCAGCGGGAGGACCAGATACGCAGTATTTT
NA | TRBJ2-7 | TRBV4-2 | NA | CASSQDYSYEQYF | TGTGCCAGCAGCCAAGACTATTCCTACGAGCAGTACTTC